These 6 T cell receptor beta chains share one sample of origin, sequenced in a study of shared clonotypes between healthy human individuals. Sequencing was performed with immunoSEQ multiplex PCR; in TCRdb, only in-frame clones are kept and a portion is missing. The sample includes hundreds of thousands of clones, roughly 97% of them seen just once. Material for sequencing was naive CD4+ T cells sorted from blood. Subset specified: CD45RA+ positively selected. These TCRs come from a woman in her 30s in good health.

The rearrangement joins TRBV25-1 to TRBJ1-1; D is perhaps TRBD1 (6 bases). CDR1 and CDR2 (germline): MGHDK, SYGVNS. V lost 1 base and J 2 bases, leaving 8 bases between the germline ends. The CDR3 consists of 14 residues. The CDR3 here is CASSEWGPNTEAFF. The CDR3 region has the DNA TGTGCCAGCAGTGAATGGGGGCCAAACACTGAAGCTTTCTTT.

This clone appeared a single time. This chain joins TRBV19 and TRBJ2-3; 7 bases line up with TRBD2. J gave up 0 bases and V 4 bases, and 4 bases lay outside the gene matches. This CDR3 contains 15 residues. In germline, CDR1 is LNHDA, CDR2 SQIVND (reference sequence). The CDR3 DNA follows: TGTGCCAGTAGTACCCAAGCGGGAAGCACAGATACGCAGTATTTT. This translates into CASSTQAGSTDTQYF. Full variable domain (missing parts from reference TRBV19 and TRBJ2-3): DGGITQSPKYLFRKEGQNVTLSCEQNLNHDAMYWYRQDPGQGLRLIYYSQIVNDFQKGDIAEGYSVSREKKESFPLTVTSAQKNPTAFYLCASSTQAGSTDTQYFGPGTRLTVL.

J is TRBJ1-5 and V is TRBV28; D gene uncertain. This CDR3 has 13 residues. Trimming took off 2 bases at V and 4 bases at J, with 6 bases between the two ends. Germline CDR1 reads MDHEN; CDR2 reads SYDVKM. The CDR3: CASSLQINQPQHF. CDR3 DNA: TGTGCCAGCAGTTTACAGATTAATCAGCCCCAGCATTTT. The entire variable domain, with the rest obtained from reference TRBV28 and TRBJ1-5, is as follows: DVKVTQSSRYLVKRTGEKVFLECVQDMDHENMFWYRQDPGLGLRLIYFSYDVKMKEKGDIPEGYSVSREKKERFSLILESASTNQTSMYLCASSLQINQPQHFGDGTRLSIL.

V usage is TRBV9 and J usage is TRBJ2-5; the D gene is possibly TRBD2 (6 bases). The end of the DNA aligns better with TRBJ2-7, so the J call may be wrong. The CDR3 is 13 residues long. Germline CDR1 SGDLS, CDR2 YYNGEE. CDR3 in amino acids: CASSPGLPSEQYF. The DNA for the CDR3 is TGTGCCAGCAGCCCGGGACTCCCATCCGAGCAGTACTTC.

The chain combines TRBV28 with TRBJ2-1; 12 nucleotides align to TRBD2. From germline, CDR1 is MDHEN and CDR2 SYDVKM. V lost 6 bases and J lost 2; bases outside the gene matches: 8. CDR3 length: 17 amino acids. CDR3 coding DNA: TGTGCCAGCAGATCTAGCGGGAGGGCCGTAACCTACAATGAGCAGTTCTTC. Translation: CASRSSGRAVTYNEQFF.

The chain couples TRBV28 to TRBJ2-5, with 9 bases that match TRBD2. Germline V gene sequence: CDR1 MDHEN, CDR2 SYDVKM. The CDR3 has 15 residues. The V and J ends lost 8 bases and 9 bases, in that order; junction bases with no gene match: 16. The chain's CDR3 is CASGTGTEAGGAQYF. The CDR3 DNA follows: TGTGCCAGCGGCACCGGGACAGAAGCGGGAGGAGCCCAGTACTTC.